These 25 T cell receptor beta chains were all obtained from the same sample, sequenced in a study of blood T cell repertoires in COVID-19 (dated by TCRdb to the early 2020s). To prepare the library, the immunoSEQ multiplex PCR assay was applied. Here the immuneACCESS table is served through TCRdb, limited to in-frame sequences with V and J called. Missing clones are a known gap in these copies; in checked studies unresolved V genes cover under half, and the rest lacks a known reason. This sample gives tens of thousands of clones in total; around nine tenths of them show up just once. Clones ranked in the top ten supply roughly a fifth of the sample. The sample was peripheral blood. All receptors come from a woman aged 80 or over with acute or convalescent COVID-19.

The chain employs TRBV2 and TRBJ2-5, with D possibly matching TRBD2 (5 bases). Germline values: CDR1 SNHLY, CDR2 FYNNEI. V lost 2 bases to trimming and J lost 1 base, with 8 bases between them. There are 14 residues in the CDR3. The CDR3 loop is CASSEILAQETQYF. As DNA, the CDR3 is TGTGCCAGCAGTGAAATTCTAGCCCAAGAGACCCAGTACTTC.

Written as DNA, the CDR3 is TGTGCCTGGAACAGGGGGCTGAACACTGAAGCTTTCTTT. Encoded protein: CAWNRGLNTEAFF. The chain employs TRBV30 and TRBJ1-1; 9 nucleotides align to TRBD1. This CDR3 region has 13 residues. Germline V gene lookup returns CDR1 GTSNPN and CDR2 SVGIG (reference sequence). J gave up 0 bases and V 4 bases, and 0 bases lay outside the gene matches.

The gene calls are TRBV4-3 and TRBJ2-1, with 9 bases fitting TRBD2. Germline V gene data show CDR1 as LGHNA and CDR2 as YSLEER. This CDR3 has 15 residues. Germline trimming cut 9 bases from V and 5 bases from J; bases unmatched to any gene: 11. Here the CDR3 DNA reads TGCGCCAGTCGGGGTAGGACTAGCGAGAACAATGAGCAGTTCTTC. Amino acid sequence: CASRGRTSENNEQFF.

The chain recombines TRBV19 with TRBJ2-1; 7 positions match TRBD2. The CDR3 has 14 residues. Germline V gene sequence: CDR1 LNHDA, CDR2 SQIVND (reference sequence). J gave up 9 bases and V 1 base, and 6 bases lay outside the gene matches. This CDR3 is CASSIAGGLIEQFF. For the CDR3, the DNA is TGTGCCAGTAGTATAGCGGGAGGCCTAATTGAGCAGTTCTTC.

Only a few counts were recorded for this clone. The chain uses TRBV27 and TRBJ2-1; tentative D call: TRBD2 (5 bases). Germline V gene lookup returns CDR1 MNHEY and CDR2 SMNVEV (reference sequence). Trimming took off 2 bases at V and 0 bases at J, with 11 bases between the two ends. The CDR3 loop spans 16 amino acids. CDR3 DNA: TGTGCCAGCAGTTTAGGGGATGGGAGCTCCTACAATGAGCAGTTCTTC. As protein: CASSLGDGSSYNEQFF.

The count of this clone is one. The CDR3 loop reads CASSETSGRWNEQFF. Here the CDR3 DNA reads TGTGCCAGCAGTGAGACTAGCGGGAGGTGGAATGAGCAGTTCTTC. The chain carries TRBV6-1 and TRBJ2-1, with 13 bases fitting TRBD2. J was trimmed by 7 bases and V by 3 bases; bases with no gene match: 3. Germline V gene sequence: CDR1 MNHNS, CDR2 SASEGT. CDR3 length equals 15 residues.

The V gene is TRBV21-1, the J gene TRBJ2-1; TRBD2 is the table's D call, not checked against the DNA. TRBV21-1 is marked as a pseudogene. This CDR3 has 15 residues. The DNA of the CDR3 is TGTGCCAGCACCGGGACTAGCGGGGGGGAAAATGAGCAGTTCTTC. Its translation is CASTGTSGGENEQFF.

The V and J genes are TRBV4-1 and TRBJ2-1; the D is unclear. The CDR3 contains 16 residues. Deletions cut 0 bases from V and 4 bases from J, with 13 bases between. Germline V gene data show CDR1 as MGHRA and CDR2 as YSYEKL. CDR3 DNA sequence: TGCGCCAGCAGCCAAGACGCGGCACTATTATACAATGAGCAGTTCTTC. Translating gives CASSQDAALLYNEQFF.

In DNA form, the CDR3 reads TGTGCCAGCAGCTCCGGGATTCGGACAGATACGCAGTATTTT. Translating gives CASSSGIRTDTQYF. V usage is TRBV5-6 and J usage is TRBJ2-3; D perhaps matches TRBD2 (5 bases). This CDR3 is 14 amino acids long. Trimming shortened V by 3 bases and J by 3 bases, and 11 bases separated the two germline ends. Germline loops: CDR1 SGHDT, CDR2 YYEEEE.

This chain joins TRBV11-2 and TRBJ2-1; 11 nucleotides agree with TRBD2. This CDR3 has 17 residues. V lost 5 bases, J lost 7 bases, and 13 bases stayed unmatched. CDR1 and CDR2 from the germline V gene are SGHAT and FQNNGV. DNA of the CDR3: TGTGCCAGCAGCACTCCCCGGTTAGCGGGGGGGCGAAATGAGCAGTTCTTC. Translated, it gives CASSTPRLAGGRNEQFF.

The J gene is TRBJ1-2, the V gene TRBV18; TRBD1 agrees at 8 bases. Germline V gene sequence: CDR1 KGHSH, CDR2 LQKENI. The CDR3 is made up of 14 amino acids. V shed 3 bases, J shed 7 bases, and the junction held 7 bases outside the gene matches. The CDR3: CASSPLGQEGGYTF. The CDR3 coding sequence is TGTGCCAGCTCACCGTTGGGACAGGAAGGTGGCTACACCTTC.

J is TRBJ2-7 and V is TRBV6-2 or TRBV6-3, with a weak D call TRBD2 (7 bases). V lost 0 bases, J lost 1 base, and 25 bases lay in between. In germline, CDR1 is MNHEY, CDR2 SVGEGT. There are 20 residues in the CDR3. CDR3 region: CASSYSIVDTGRGSSYEQYF. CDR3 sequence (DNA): TGTGCCAGCAGTTACTCGATAGTAGACACAGGGCGCGGGAGTTCCTACGAGCAGTACTTC.

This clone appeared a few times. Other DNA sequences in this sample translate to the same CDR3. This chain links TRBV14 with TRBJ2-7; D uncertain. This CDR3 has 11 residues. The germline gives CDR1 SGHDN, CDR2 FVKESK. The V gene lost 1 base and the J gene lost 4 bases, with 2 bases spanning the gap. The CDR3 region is CASSQAYEQYF. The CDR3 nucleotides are TGTGCCAGCAGCCAAGCTTACGAGCAGTACTTC.

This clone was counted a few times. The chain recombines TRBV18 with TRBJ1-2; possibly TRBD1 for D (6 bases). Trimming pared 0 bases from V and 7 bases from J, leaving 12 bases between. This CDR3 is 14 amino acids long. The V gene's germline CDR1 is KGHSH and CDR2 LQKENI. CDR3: CASSPPMGASGYTF. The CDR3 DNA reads TGTGCCAGCTCACCACCGATGGGGGCATCTGGCTACACCTTC.

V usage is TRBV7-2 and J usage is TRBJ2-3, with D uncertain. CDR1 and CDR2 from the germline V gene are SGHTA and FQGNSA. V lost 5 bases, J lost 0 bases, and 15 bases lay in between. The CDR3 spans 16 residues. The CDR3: CASSLQQSSSTDTQYF. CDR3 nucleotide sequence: TGTGCCAGCAGCCTACAGCAGAGCTCTAGCACAGATACGCAGTATTTT.

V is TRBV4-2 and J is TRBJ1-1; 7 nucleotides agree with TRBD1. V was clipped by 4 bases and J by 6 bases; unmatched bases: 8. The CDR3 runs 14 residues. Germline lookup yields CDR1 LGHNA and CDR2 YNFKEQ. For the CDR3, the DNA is TGTGCCAGCAGCCCAGAGACAGGGCGGGCTGAAGCTTTCTTT. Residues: CASSPETGRAEAFF.

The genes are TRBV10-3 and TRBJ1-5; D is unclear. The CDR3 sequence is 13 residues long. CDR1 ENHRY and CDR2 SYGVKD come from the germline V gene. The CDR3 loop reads CASKETSNQPQHF. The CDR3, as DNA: TGTGCATCAAAGGAGACTAGCAATCAGCCCCAGCATTTT.

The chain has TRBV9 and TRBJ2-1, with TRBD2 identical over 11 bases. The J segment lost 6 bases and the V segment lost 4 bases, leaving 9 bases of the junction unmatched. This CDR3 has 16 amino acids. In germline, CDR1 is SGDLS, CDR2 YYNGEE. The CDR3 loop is CASSPNSGLAANEQFF. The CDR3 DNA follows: TGTGCCAGCAGCCCTAACTCGGGACTAGCGGCCAATGAGCAGTTCTTC.

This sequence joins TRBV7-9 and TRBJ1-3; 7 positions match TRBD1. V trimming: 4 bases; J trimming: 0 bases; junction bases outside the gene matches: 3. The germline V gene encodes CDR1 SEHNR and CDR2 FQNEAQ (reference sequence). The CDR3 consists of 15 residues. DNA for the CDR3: TGTGCCAGCAGCTCACAGGGGAGCTCTGGAAACACCATATATTTT. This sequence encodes CASSSQGSSGNTIYF. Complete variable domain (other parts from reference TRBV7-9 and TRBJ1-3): DTGVSQNPRHKITKRGQNVTFRCDPISEHNRLYWYRQTLGQGPEFLTYFQNEAQLEKSRLLSDRFSAERPKGSFSTLEIQRTEQGDSAMYLCASSSQGSSGNTIYFGEGSWLTVV.

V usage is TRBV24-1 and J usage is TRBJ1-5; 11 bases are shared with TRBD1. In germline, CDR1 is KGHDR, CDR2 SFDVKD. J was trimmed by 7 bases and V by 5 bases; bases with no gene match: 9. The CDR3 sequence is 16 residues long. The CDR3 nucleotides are TGTGCCACCAGTGGCGGGACAGGGGGTTTTTGGCAGCCCCAGCATTTT. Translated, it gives CATSGGTGGFWQPQHF.

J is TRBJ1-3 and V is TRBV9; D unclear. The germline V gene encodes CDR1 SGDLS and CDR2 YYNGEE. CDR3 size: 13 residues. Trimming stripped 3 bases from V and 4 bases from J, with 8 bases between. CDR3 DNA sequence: TGTGCCAGCAGCGACCAACAGGGAAACACCATATATTTT. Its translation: CASSDQQGNTIYF.

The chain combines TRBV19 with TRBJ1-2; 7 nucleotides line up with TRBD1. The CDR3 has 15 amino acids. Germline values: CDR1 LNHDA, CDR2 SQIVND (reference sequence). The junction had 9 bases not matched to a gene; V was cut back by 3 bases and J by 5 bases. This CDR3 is CASSIPPGGTYGYTF. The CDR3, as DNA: TGTGCCAGTAGTATTCCGCCAGGGGGAACATATGGCTACACCTTC.

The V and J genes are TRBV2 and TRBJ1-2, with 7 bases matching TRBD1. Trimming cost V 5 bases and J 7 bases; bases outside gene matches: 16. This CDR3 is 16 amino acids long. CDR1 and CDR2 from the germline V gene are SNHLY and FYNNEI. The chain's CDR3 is CASSSPDRVATSGYTF. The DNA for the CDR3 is TGTGCCAGCAGTAGCCCCGACAGGGTGGCTACCTCTGGCTACACCTTC.

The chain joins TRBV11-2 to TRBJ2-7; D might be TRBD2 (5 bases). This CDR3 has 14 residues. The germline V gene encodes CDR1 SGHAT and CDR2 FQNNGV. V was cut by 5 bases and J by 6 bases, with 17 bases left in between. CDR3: CASSQDGGLVEQYF. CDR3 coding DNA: TGTGCCAGCAGCCAAGACGGCGGGCTGGTCGAGCAGTACTTC.

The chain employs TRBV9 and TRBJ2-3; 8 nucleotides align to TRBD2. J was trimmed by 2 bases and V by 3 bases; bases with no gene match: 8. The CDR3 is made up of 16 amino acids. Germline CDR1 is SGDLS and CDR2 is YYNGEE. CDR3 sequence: CASSALAGRNTDTQYF. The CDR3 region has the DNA TGTGCCAGCAGCGCGTTAGCGGGGAGAAACACAGATACGCAGTATTTT.